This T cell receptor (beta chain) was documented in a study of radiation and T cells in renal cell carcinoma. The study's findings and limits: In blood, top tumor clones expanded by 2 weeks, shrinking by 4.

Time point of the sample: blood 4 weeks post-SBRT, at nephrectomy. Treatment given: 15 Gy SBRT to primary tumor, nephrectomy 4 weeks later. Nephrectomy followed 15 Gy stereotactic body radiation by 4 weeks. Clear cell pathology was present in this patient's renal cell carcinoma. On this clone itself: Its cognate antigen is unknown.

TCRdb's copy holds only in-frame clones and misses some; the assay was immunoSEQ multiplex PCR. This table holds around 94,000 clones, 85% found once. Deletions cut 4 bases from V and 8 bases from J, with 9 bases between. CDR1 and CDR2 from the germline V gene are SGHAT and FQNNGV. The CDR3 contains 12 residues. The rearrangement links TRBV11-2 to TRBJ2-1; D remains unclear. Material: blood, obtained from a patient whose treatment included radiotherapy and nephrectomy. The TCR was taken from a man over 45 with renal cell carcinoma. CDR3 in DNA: TGTGCCAGCAGCTACCCTAGGGATGAGCAGTTCTTC. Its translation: CASSYPRDEQFF.